This T cell receptor beta chain was retrieved from a study of PD-L1 blockade in urothelial cancer. Background on the study: Researchers looked at the blood 3 weeks (second dose) and 6 weeks after treatment began. Among blood samples, the median T cell count was some 140,000. Study-level findings and limits: Pretreatment blood TCR clonality under the median forecast improved survival.

This clone appeared a single time. Its antigen is undetermined. Patients were diagnosed with urothelial carcinoma, either locally advanced or metastatic. V lost 5 bases to trimming and J lost 5 bases, with 16 bases between them. Germline loops: CDR1 SGHTA, CDR2 FQGTGA. CDR3 length: 15 residues. The protocol was immunoSEQ multiplex PCR, while the TCRdb copy is restricted to in-frame clones and leaves out a portion. The sample carries about 84,000 clones, more than 85% recorded once. This chain uses TRBV7-3 with TRBJ2-1; a possible D gene is TRBD2 (6 bases). The material sequenced was PBMCs, taken around atezolizumab (anti-PD-L1) treatment. The receptor was derived from a man aged 55-75 years with urothelial cancer. CDR3 sequence: CASSKYQQRDNEQFF. CDR3 DNA: TGTGCCAGCAGCAAATACCAACAGCGGGACAATGAGCAGTTCTTC.